This T cell receptor (beta chain) was observed in a study of T cells in Graves' hyperthyroidism and ophthalmopathy. From RNA transcripts, TCR beta CDR3 regions were amplified. The HTBI set primed first-round TCR CDR3 RT-PCR. MiXCR, run by TCRdb on the multiplex PCR reads, gives a single entry per CDR3 protein. The sample contains hundreds of thousands of distinct CDR3 sequences, roughly 46% of which appear only once. This CDR3 is built from 14 residues. CDR1 and CDR2 from the germline V gene are SQVTM and ANQGSEA. V dropped 6 bases and J dropped 3 bases, with 15 bases sitting between them. On this clonotype itself: Its antigen remains unidentified.

Study results and caveats: Ophthalmopathy was predicted by the model a median of about 6.7 months ahead of onset.

The chain combines TRBV29-1 with TRBJ1-3, with D unclear. The receptor was derived from a woman younger than 30 with Graves' hyperthyroidism. Input material: peripheral blood or thyroid tissue (not recorded which). This CDR3 is CSVVPRGSGNTIYF. The CDR3 nucleotides read TGCAGCGTGGTACCTCGGGGTAGTGGAAACACCATATATTTT.